These 14 T cell receptor beta chains came from one sample sequenced in a study of T cell changes during pregnancy in multiple sclerosis. Clones were read by immunoSEQ multiplex PCR, and TCRdb kept only the in-frame ones, dropping some. The data show 55,000 to 70,000 clones, around 91% seen once. The material was peripheral blood, obtained in the third trimester of pregnancy. The receptors derive from a female donor in good health, enrolled as a control in a pregnancy study.

The chain combines TRBV6-5 with TRBJ1-5; D not certain. Germline V gene sequence: CDR1 MNHEY, CDR2 SVGAGI. Between the trimmed V and J ends, which lost 6 bases and 0 bases, there was a span of 12 bases. The CDR3 runs to 15 residues. Here the CDR3 reads CASSLSLYSNQPQHF. The CDR3 DNA follows: TGTGCCAGCAGCCTCAGTCTGTATAGCAATCAGCCCCAGCATTTT.

The V and J genes are TRBV2 and TRBJ1-2; D is unclear. The CDR3 is 13 residues long. Trimming took off 3 bases at V and 4 bases at J, with 9 bases between the two ends. Germline CDR1 is SNHLY and CDR2 is FYNNEI. CDR3 nucleotides: TGTGCCAGCAGTGAGGGTTCTAGCTATGGCTACACCTTC. It translates to CASSEGSSYGYTF.

This rearrangement joins TRBV29-1 to TRBJ2-5; the match to TRBD2 covers 13 bases. From germline, CDR1 is SQVTM and CDR2 ANQGSEA. The CDR3 totals 15 residues. V was pared by 7 bases and J by 2 bases, with 7 bases of the junction left unmatched. The CDR3 nucleotides are TGCAGCGGGAAGACTAGCGGGGGGCCTCAAGAGACCCAGTACTTC. Amino acid sequence: CSGKTSGGPQETQYF.

The CDR3: CASSPTGGNQPQHF. DNA of the CDR3: TGTGCCAGCAGTCCTACAGGGGGCAATCAGCCCCAGCATTTT. J is TRBJ1-5 and V is TRBV7-2; 7 positions match TRBD1. Germline lookup yields CDR1 SGHTA and CDR2 FQGNSA. CDR3 length: 14 residues. V gave up 6 bases and J gave up 2 bases; unmatched junction bases: 4.

The J gene is TRBJ2-1, the V gene TRBV5-4; 10 bases agree with TRBD1. V shed 2 bases and J 14 bases; nucleotides not matched to a gene: 7. The CDR3 runs to 13 residues. The germline V gene has CDR1 SGHNT and CDR2 YYREEE (reference sequence). CDR3 sequence (DNA): TGTGCCAGCAGCTTAGGTTTAGGACAGGGGGAGTTCTTC. This sequence encodes CASSLGLGQGEFF.

CDR3: CASSVTGLLSTDTQYF. CDR3 sequence (DNA): TGTGCCAGCAGCGTAACGGGACTACTGAGCACAGATACGCAGTATTTT. The chain recombines TRBV9 with TRBJ2-3; 7 bases align to TRBD2. The junction had 5 bases not matched to a gene; V was cut back by 1 base and J by 0 bases. Germline V gene sequence: CDR1 SGDLS, CDR2 YYNGEE. This CDR3 is 16 amino acids long.

The chain uses TRBV29-1 and TRBJ2-7, with D unclear. The V gene's germline CDR1 is SQVTM and CDR2 ANQGSEA. Trimming cost V 8 bases and J 2 bases, with 13 bases left between them. The CDR3 spans 12 residues. CDR3 sequence (DNA): TGCAGCCCTCGCTGGAGAACCTACGAGCAGTACTTC. Its translation is CSPRWRTYEQYF.

The gene calls are TRBV11-3 and TRBJ2-7; no clear D. V was shortened by 5 bases and J by 6 bases, with 11 bases between the two germline ends. Germline V gene sequence: CDR1 SGHNT, CDR2 YENEEA. The CDR3 covers 12 residues. CDR3 region: CASSTTRGEQYF. CDR3 bases: TGTGCCAGCAGCACTACCCGAGGCGAGCAGTACTTC. The full variable domain, rest sourced from reference TRBV11-3 and TRBJ2-7, is EAGVVQSPRYKIIEKKQPVAFWCNPISGHNTLYWYLQNLGQGPELLIRYENEEAVDDSQLPKDRFSAERLKGVDSTLKIQPAELGDSAVYLCASSTTRGEQYFGPGTRLTVT.

The chain has TRBV27 and TRBJ2-7, with 10 bases lining up with TRBD2. Germline trimming cut 3 bases from V and 0 bases from J; bases unmatched to any gene: 5. Per germline, CDR1 MNHEY and CDR2 SMNVEV (reference sequence). The CDR3 is 16 residues long. DNA for the CDR3: TGTGCCAGCAGTTTCGAACTAGCGGGGCACTCCTACGAGCAGTACTTC. Translated, it gives CASSFELAGHSYEQYF.

To note about this clone: The CDR3 carries no conserved terminal phenylalanine or tryptophan, so it likely arises from a read error. Because the CDR3's place on the DNA is in doubt, the DNA is left out and the CDR3 is given as listed by TCRdb. This rearrangement joins TRBV7-9 to TRBJ1-1; the table's D call of TRBD1 was not tested on the DNA. Germline values: CDR1 SEHNR, CDR2 FQNEAQ (reference sequence). The CDR3 totals 13 residues, both ends included. The chain's CDR3 is CASSLESGTAMGA.

The gene calls are TRBV9 and TRBJ1-5, with 11 bases identical to TRBD1. The CDR3 is 15 amino acids. CDR1 is SGDLS, CDR2 YYNGEE, per germline. The V and J ends lost 6 bases and 6 bases, in that order; junction bases with no gene match: 8. The chain's CDR3 is CASTNGQGAGQPQHF. The CDR3, as DNA: TGTGCCAGCACCAACGGACAGGGGGCAGGTCAGCCCCAGCATTTT.

The gene calls are TRBV6-5 and TRBJ2-2; D gene uncertain. Trimming shortened V by 4 bases and J by 6 bases, and 12 bases separated the two germline ends. The germline V gene encodes CDR1 MNHEY and CDR2 SVGAGI. This CDR3 has 14 amino acids. The CDR3 region has the DNA TGTGCCAGCAGTTTCCGGTCGGGTCCCGGGGAGCTGTTTTTT. This sequence encodes CASSFRSGPGELFF.

The V and J genes are TRBV5-8 and TRBJ2-1, with 7 bases matching TRBD1. This CDR3 has 12 residues. After removal of 5 bases from V and 7 bases from J, the junction contained 3 bases not matched to a gene. Germline-derived CDR1 and CDR2 are SGHTS and YDEGEE. The CDR3 region has the DNA TGTGCCAGCAGTCCGACAGGGAATGAGCAGTTCTTC. Its protein product is CASSPTGNEQFF.

This chain links TRBV7-2 with TRBJ1-6; possible D gene TRBD1, 5 bases. Deletions cut 0 bases from V and 6 bases from J, with 9 bases between. The germline V gene encodes CDR1 SGHTA and CDR2 FQGNSA. The CDR3 consists of 15 residues. CDR3 nucleotides: TGTGCCAGCAGCTTAGCTGGGACTACTAATTCACCCCTCCACTTT. As protein: CASSLAGTTNSPLHF.